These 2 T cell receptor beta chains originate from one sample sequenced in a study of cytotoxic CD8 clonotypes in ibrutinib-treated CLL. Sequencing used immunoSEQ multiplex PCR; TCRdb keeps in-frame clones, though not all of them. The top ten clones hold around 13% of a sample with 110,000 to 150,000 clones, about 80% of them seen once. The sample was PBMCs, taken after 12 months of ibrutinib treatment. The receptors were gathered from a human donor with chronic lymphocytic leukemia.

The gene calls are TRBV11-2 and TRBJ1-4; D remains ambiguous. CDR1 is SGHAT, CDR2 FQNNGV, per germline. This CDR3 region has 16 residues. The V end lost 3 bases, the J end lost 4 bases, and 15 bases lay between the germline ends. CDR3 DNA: TGTGCCAGCAGCTTTCGCGGGGTTCCAGTTAATGAAAAACTGTTTTTT. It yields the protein CASSFRGVPVNEKLFF. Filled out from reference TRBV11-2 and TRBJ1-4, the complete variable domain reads EAGVAQSPRYKIIEKRQSVAFWCNPISGHATLYWYQQILGQGPKLLIQFQNNGVVDDSQLPKDRFSAERLKGVDSTLKIQPAKLEDSAVYLCASSFRGVPVNEKLFFGSGTQLSVL.

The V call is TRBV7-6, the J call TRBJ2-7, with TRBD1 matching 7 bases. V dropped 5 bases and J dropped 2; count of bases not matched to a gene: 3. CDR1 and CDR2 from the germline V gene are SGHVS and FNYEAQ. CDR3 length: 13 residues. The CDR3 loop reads CASSTGETYEQYF. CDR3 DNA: TGTGCCAGCAGCACAGGGGAGACCTACGAGCAGTACTTC.